This T cell receptor beta chain was identified during a study of shared clonotypes between healthy human individuals. Whole-study results and caveats: The study sampled only blood, and tissue repertoires likely differ. The study found about 5.1% of naive CD4 clonotypes shared across a handful of donors. Represented diversity, genetic and exposure-history alike, was limited by few donors.

There were no recent acute infections or vaccinations among the donors, who were healthy HIV-negative adults. Trimming removed 7 bases from V and 3 bases from J; junction bases left unmatched: 8. This CDR3 contains 14 residues. Germline lookup yields CDR1 MNHNS and CDR2 SASEGT. The data were produced by immunoSEQ multiplex PCR, yet TCRdb's version contains in-frame clones alone and is incomplete. The sample has about 670,000 clones, approximately 79% seen once. On this clone: Its antigen is currently unknown.

The source of this sequence is a woman in her twenties or thirties in good health. J is TRBJ2-7 and V is TRBV6-1; the match to TRBD1 covers 8 bases. The sequenced sample was memory CD4+ T cells sorted from blood. Subset defined: CD45RA-negative fraction. Written as DNA, the CDR3 is TGTGCCAGCAAGTTCGGGACAGGTTTCTACGAGCAGTACTTC. Amino acid sequence: CASKFGTGFYEQYF.